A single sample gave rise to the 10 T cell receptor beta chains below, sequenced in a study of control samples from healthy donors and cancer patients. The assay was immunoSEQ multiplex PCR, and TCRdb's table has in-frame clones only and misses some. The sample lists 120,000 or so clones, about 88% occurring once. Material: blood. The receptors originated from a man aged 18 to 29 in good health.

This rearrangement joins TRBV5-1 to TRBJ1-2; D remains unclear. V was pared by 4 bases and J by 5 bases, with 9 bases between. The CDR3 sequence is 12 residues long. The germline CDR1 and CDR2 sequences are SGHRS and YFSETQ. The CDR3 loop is CASSRDTYGYTF. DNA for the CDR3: TGCGCCAGCAGCAGGGATACTTATGGCTACACCTTC.

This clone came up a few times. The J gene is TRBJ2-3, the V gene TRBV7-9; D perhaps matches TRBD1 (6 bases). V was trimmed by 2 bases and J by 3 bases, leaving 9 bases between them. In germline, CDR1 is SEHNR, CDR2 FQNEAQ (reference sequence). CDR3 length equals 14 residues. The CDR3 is CASSLTGSTDTQYF. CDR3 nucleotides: TGTGCCAGCAGCTTAACAGGGTCGACAGATACGCAGTATTTT.

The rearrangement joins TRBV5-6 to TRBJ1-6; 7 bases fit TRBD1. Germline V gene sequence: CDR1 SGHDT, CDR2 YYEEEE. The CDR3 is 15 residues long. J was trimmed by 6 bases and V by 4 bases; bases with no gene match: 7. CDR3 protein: CASSGHHRGNSPLHF. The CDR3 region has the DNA TGTGCCAGCAGCGGCCACCACAGGGGTAATTCACCCCTCCACTTT.

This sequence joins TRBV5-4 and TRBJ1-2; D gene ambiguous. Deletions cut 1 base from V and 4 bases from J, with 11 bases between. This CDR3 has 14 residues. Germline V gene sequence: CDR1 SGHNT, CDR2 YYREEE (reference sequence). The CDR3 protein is CASSLPTEAYGYTF. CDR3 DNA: TGTGCCAGCAGCTTGCCTACGGAAGCCTATGGCTACACCTTC.

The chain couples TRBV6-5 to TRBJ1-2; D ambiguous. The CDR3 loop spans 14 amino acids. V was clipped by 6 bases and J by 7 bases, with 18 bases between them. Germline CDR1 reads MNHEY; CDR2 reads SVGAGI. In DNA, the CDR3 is TGTGCCAGCAGCCCCTCCCAGAGGTTCTTTGGCTACACCTTC. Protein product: CASSPSQRFFGYTF.

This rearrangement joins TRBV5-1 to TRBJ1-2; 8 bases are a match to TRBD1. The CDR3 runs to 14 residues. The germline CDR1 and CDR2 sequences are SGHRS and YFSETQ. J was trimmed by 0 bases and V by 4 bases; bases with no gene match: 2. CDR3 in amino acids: CASSQQGANYGYTF. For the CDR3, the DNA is TGCGCCAGCAGCCAACAGGGGGCTAACTATGGCTACACCTTC.

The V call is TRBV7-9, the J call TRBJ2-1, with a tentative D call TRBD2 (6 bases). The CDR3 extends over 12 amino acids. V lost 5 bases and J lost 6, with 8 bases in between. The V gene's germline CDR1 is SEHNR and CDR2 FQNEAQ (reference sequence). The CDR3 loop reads CASSQGLNEQFF. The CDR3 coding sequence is TGTGCCAGCAGCCAGGGACTCAATGAGCAGTTCTTC.

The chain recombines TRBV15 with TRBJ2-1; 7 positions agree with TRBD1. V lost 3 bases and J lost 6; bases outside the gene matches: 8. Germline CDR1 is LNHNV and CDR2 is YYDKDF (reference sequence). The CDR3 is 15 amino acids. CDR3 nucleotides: TGTGCCACCAGCAGGTACAGGGGACGAGGCAATGAGCAGTTCTTC. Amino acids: CATSRYRGRGNEQFF.

Written as DNA, the CDR3 is TGTGCCAGCAGCCAGTCCCGGGGTCGTCTGGACACTGAAGCTTTCTTT. This encodes CASSQSRGRLDTEAFF. This chain uses TRBV4-2 with TRBJ1-1; no definite D call. CDR1 is LGHNA, CDR2 YNFKEQ, per germline. V was clipped by 3 bases and J by 3 bases, with 17 bases between them. CDR3 length: 16 residues.

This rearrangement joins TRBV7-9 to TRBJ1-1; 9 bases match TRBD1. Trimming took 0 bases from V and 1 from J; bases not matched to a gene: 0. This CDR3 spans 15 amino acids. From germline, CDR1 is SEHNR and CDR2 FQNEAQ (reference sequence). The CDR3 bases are TGTGCCAGCAGCTTAGCGGACAGGGGGAACACTGAAGCTTTCTTT. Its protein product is CASSLADRGNTEAFF. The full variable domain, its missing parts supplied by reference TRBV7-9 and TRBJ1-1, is DTGVSQNPRHKITKRGQNVTFRCDPISEHNRLYWYRQTLGQGPEFLTYFQNEAQLEKSRLLSDRFSAERPKGSFSTLEIQRTEQGDSAMYLCASSLADRGNTEAFFGQGTRLTVV.